The TCR beta chain described here comes from a study of blood T cell repertoires in COVID-19. About the research overall: Sources were T cells, B-cell-depleted T cells, or PBMCs; the material itself was cDNA or gDNA.

Germline loops: CDR1 SGHDN, CDR2 FVKESK. This CDR3 comprises 15 residues. The V end was cut by 5 bases, the J end by 0 bases, with 11 bases between. How the authors handled the data: Estimates of nucleated cell counts were drawn from the amplification of reference gene primers. Produced via immunoSEQ multiplex PCR; TCRdb's table is partial and in-frame only. V and J calls and clone size follow that table, whereas D and trimming were derived from the DNA. The table lists some 120,000 clones, more than 75% of them singletons. This clone was counted a single time. This receptor was identified in a man aged 45-60 years with active COVID-19. V gene TRBV14 combines with J gene TRBJ1-3, with unresolved D. The sample consisted of peripheral blood. The CDR3 loop reads CASSINRNSGNTIYF. In DNA form, the CDR3 reads TGTGCCAGCAGCATCAACAGAAACTCTGGAAACACCATATATTTT.